At least ten counts were recorded for the clone carrying this TCR beta chain. Its antigen is unknown. RNA transcripts provided the source from which TCR beta CDR3 regions were amplified. The TCR CDR3 was amplified in a first-round RT-PCR using the HTBI primer set. Each CDR3 protein is one row after TCRdb ran MiXCR on the multiplex PCR reads. There are some 300,000 distinct CDR3 sequences in the sample; roughly 18% occur only once, and about 35% lies in the top ten. The sample is drawn from a study of T cells in Graves' hyperthyroidism and ophthalmopathy. PBMCs were sourced from over 8.5 ml fresh peripheral blood. Whole-study results and caveats: Among thyroid clonotypes expanded above 0.001, most also appeared in blood.

This receptor was identified in a man between 50 and 59 years old with Graves' ophthalmopathy. The sequencing input was blood.

Here the CDR3 DNA reads TGTGCCAGCAGGAGACAAACGACGAGTGAAAAACTGTTTTTT. This translates into CASRRQTTSEKLFF. V gene TRBV28 combines with J gene TRBJ1-4, with no clear D. The CDR3 covers 14 residues. Germline V gene sequence: CDR1 MDHEN, CDR2 SYDVKM. V shed 6 bases and J shed 7 bases, with 15 bases lying between them. The full variable domain, completed using reference TRBV28 and TRBJ1-4, is DVKVTQSSRYLVKRTGEKVFLECVQDMDHENMFWYRQDPGLGLRLIYFSYDVKMKEKGDIPEGYSVSREKKERFSLILESASTNQTSMYLCASRRQTTSEKLFFGSGTQLSVL.